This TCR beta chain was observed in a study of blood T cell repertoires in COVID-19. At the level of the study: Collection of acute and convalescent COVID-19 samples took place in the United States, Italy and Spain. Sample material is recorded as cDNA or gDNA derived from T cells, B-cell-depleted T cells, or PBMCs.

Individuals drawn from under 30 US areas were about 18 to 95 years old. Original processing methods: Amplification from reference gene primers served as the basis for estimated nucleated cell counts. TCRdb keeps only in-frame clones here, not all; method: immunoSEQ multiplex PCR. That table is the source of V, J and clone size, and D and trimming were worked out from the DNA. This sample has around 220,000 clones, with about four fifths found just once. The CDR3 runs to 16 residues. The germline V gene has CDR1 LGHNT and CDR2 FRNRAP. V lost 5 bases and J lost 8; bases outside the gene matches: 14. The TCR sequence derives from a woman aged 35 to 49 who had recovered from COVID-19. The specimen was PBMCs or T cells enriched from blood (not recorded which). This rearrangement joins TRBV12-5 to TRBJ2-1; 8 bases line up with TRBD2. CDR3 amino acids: CASGQGRQTSVDEQFF. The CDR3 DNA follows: TGTGCTAGTGGTCAGGGACGGCAGACTAGCGTGGATGAGCAGTTCTTC.